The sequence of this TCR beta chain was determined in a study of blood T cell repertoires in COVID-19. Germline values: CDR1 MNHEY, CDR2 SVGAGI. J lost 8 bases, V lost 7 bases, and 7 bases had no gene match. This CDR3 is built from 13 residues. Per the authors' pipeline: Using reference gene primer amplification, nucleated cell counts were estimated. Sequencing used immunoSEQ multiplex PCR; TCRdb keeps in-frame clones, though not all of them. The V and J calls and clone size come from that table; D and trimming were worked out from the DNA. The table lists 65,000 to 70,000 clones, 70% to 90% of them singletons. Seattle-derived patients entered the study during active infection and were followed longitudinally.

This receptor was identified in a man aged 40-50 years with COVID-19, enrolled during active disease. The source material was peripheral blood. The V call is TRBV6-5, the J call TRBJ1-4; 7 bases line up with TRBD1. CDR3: CASIGGFGEKLFF. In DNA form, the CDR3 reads TGTGCCAGCATAGGGGGCTTCGGGGAAAAACTGTTTTTT.